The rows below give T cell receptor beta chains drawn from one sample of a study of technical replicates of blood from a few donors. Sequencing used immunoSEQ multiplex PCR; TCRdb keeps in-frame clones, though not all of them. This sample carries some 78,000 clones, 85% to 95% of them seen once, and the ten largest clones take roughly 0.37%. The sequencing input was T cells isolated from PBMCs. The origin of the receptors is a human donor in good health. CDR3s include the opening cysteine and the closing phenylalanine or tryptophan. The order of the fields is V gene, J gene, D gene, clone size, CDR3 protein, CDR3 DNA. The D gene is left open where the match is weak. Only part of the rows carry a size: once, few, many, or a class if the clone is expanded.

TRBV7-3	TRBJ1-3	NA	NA	CASSSDRGDSLSGNTIYF	TGTGCCAGCAGCAGCGACAGAGGAGACTCTCTCTCTGGAAACACCATATATTTT
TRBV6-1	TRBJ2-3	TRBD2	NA	CATTIWAGGTDTQYF	TGTGCCACGACCATATGGGCGGGAGGAACAGATACGCAGTATTTT
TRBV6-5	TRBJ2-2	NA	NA	CASRSSGELFF	TGTGCCAGCAGGAGCTCCGGGGAGCTGTTTTTT
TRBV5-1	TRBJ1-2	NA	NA	CASSLEPGGEGYTF	TGCGCCAGCAGCTTGGAACCGGGGGGTGAGGGCTACACCTTC
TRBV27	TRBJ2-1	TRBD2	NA	CASSLTSGSYNEQFF	TGTGCCAGCAGTCTTACTAGCGGGAGTTACAATGAGCAGTTCTTC
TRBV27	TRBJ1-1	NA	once	CASSLRDGPGIEAFF	TGTGCCAGCAGCCTGCGGGACGGCCCCGGCATAGAAGCTTTCTTT
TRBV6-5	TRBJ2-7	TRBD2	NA	CASSSPGLAGDEQYF	TGTGCCAGCAGTTCACCCGGACTAGCGGGAGACGAGCAGTACTTC
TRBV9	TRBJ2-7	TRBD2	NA	CASSVVPTSGTYEQYF	TGTGCCAGCAGCGTAGTTCCCACTAGCGGAACCTACGAGCAGTACTTC
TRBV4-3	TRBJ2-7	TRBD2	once	CASSITSGRPYEQYF	TGCGCCAGCTCTATCACTAGCGGGAGACCCTACGAGCAGTACTTC
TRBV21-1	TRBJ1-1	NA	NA	CASSKGGQGHTEAFF	TGTGCCAGCAGCAAAGGGGGACAGGGGCACACTGAAGCTTTCTTT
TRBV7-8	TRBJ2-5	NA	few	CASSHWSYGETQYF	TGTGCCAGCAGCCATTGGTCGTACGGAGAGACCCAGTACTTC
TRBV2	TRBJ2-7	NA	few	CASRSPTSYEQYF	TGTGCCAGCCGTAGCCCTACATCCTACGAGCAGTACTTC
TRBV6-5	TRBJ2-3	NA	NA	CASSYSWGPTDTQYF	TGTGCCAGCAGTTACTCCTGGGGCCCCACAGATACGCAGTATTTT
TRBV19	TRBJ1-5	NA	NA	CASTAAASNQPQHF	TGTGCCAGCACCGCTGCTGCGAGCAATCAGCCCCAGCATTTT
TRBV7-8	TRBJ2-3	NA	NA	CASSLRETDTQYF	TGTGCCAGCAGCTTGAGGGAGACAGATACGCAGTATTTT
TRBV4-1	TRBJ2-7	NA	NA	CASSQDTGTYEQYF	TGCGCCAGCAGCCAAGATACAGGAACCTACGAGCAGTACTTC
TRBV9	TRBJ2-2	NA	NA	CASSPVSNTGELFF	TGTGCCAGCAGCCCGGTTTCTAACACCGGGGAGCTGTTTTTT
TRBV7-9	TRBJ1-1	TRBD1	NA	CASTGPGQYTEAFF	TGTGCCAGCACTGGTCCGGGACAGTACACTGAAGCTTTCTTT
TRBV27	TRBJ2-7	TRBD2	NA	CASSLFSSGIELTYEQYF	TGTGCCAGCAGTTTATTCTCTAGCGGGATTGAACTGACCTACGAGCAGTACTTC
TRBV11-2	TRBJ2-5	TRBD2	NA	CASSSPASGRQETQYF	TGTGCCAGCAGCTCCCCGGCTAGCGGGAGACAAGAGACCCAGTACTTC
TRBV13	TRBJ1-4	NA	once	CASSLPSREKLFF	TGTGCCAGCAGCTTACCGTCGCGGGAAAAACTGTTTTTT
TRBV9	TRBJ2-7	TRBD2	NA	CASSVGASGSYEQYF	TGTGCCAGCAGCGTAGGTGCTAGCGGGAGCTACGAGCAGTACTTC
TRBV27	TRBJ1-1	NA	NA	CASMSQGSNTEAFF	TGTGCCAGCATGTCCCAGGGGTCGAACACTGAAGCTTTCTTT
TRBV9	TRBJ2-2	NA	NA	CASSAQGTGELFF	TGTGCCAGCAGCGCGCAGGGGACCGGGGAGCTGTTTTTT